The T cell receptor (beta chain) described here comes from a study of response to subunit inactivated influenza vaccine. Concerning this clonotype itself: Its cognate antigen is unknown.

TCRdb recomputed calls from the RT-PCR reads with MiXCR, one row per CDR3 protein. The sample consists of roughly 500,000 distinct CDR3 sequences, 16% of them appearing once. Study observations and caveats: It was suggested by the authors that few new T cells are recruited by each seasonal influenza vaccination.

CDR3 length: 12 amino acids. The germline V gene has CDR1 SGHTA and CDR2 FQGNSA. V lost 6 bases to trimming and J lost 6 bases, with 9 bases between them. The starting material was CD4+ T cells sorted from PBMCs, obtained around 25 months after vaccination. This chain connects TRBV7-2 to TRBJ2-1, with D possibly being TRBD1 (6 bases). The sequence came from a man aged 45 to 70 who received an inactivated influenza vaccine. CDR3 in amino acids: CASRVGGNEQFF. In DNA, the CDR3 is TGTGCCAGCAGGGTAGGGGGCAATGAGCAGTTCTTC.